This T cell receptor beta chain was identified in a study of shared clonotypes between healthy human individuals. Study observations and caveats: A handful of donors showed sharing of 4.5% to 6% of naive CD4 clonotypes.

Every subset had its genomic DNA shared out evenly among several immunoSEQ plates. Sorted-subset replicate PCR reactions were performed with about 190 ng DNA, corresponding to about 30,000 T cell genomes. Clones were read by immunoSEQ multiplex PCR, and TCRdb kept only the in-frame ones, dropping some. The repertoire has hundreds of thousands of clones, roughly 97% of them found once; the top ten carry 0.057%. Remarks on this clone: The antigen is not known. Distinct nucleotide sequences in the sample also encode this CDR3.

V lost 2 bases and J 4 bases, leaving 5 bases between the germline ends. Germline V CDR1 and CDR2: MDHEN, SYDVKM. The CDR3 loop spans 12 amino acids. Each of the donors was a healthy adult who was HIV-negative and had not had a recent acute infection or vaccination. This sequence joins TRBV28 and TRBJ1-1; D not certain. This sequence originates from a woman in her 30s in good health. Source material: naive CD4+ T cells sorted from blood. Sample subset: CD45RA+ positively selected. The CDR3 DNA follows: TGTGCCAGCAGTTTACGGGGCACTGAAGCTTTCTTT. It translates to CASSLRGTEAFF. The full variable domain, rest sourced from reference TRBV28 and TRBJ1-1, is DVKVTQSSRYLVKRTGEKVFLECVQDMDHENMFWYRQDPGLGLRLIYFSYDVKMKEKGDIPEGYSVSREKKERFSLILESASTNQTSMYLCASSLRGTEAFFGQGTRLTVV.